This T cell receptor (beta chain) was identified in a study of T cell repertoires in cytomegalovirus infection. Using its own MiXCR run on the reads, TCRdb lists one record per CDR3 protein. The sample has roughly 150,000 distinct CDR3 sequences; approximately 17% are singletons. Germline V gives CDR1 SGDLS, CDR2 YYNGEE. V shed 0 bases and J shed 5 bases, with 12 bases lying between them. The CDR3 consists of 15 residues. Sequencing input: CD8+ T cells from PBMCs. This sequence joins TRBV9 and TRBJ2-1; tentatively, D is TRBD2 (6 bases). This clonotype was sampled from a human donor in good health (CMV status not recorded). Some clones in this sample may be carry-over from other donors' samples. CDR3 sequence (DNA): TGTGCCAGCAGCGTAGGGGACTCCCTAAACAATGAGCAGTTCTTC. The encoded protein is CASSVGDSLNNEQFF. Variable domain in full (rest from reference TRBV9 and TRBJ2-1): DSGVTQTPKHLITATGQRVTLRCSPRSGDLSVYWYQQSLDQGLQFLIQYYNGEERAKGNILERFSAQQFPDLHSELNLSSLELGDSALYFCASSVGDSLNNEQFFGPGTRLTVL.